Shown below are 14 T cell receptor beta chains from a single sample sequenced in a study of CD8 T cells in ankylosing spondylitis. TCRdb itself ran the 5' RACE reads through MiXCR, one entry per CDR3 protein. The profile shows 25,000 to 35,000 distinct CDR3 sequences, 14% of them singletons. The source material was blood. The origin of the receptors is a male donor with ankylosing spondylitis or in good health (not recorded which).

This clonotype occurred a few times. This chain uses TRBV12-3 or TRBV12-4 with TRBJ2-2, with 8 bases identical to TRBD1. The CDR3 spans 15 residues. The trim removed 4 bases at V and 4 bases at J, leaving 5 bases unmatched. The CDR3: CASSSGTGVTGELFF. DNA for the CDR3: TGTGCCAGCAGTTCAGGGACAGGCGTCACCGGGGAGCTGTTTTTT.

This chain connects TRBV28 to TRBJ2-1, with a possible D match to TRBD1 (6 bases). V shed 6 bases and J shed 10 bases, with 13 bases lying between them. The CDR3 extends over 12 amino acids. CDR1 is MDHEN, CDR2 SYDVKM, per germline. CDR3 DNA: TGTGCCAGCAGCCTCGGACAGATCGAGCAGTTCTTC. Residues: CASSLGQIEQFF.

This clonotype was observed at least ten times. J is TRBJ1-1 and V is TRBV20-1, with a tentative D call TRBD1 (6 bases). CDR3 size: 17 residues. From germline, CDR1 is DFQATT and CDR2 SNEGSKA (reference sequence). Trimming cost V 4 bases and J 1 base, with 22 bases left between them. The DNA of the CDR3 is TGCAGTGCTAAGCCTTTGTTCGGGGGCGCGGGGAACACTGAAGCTTTCTTT. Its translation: CSAKPLFGGAGNTEAFF.

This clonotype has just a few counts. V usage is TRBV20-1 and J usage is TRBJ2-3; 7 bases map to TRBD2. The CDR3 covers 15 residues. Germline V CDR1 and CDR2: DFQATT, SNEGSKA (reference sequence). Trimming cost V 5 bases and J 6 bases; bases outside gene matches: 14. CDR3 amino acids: CSAGLSGARGDTQYF. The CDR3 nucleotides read TGCAGTGCTGGACTCAGCGGGGCCCGTGGGGATACGCAGTATTTT.

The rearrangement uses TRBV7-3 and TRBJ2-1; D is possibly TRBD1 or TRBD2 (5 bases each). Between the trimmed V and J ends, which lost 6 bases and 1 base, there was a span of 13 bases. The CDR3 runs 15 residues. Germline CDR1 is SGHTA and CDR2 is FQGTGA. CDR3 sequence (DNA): TGTGCCAGCAGGAAGGACGGGGCATCCTACAATGAGCAGTTCTTC. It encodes CASRKDGASYNEQFF.

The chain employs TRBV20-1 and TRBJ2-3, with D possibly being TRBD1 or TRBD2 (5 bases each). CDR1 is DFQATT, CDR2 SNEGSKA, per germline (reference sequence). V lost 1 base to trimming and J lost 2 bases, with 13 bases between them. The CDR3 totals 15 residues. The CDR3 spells CSARGGGLLTDTQYF. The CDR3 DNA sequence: TGCAGTGCTAGAGGGGGCGGACTCCTCACAGATACGCAGTATTTT.

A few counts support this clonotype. The CDR3 nucleotides read TGTGCCAGCAGCCTGGCAGGTTTAAGGGGAAAACTGTTTTTT. Amino acid sequence: CASSLAGLRGKLFF. This chain joins TRBV7-2 and TRBJ1-4; a possible D gene is TRBD1 (5 bases). The V end lost 5 bases, the J end lost 10 bases, and 17 bases lay between the germline ends. Germline V gene lookup returns CDR1 SGHTA and CDR2 FQGNSA. This CDR3 spans 14 amino acids.

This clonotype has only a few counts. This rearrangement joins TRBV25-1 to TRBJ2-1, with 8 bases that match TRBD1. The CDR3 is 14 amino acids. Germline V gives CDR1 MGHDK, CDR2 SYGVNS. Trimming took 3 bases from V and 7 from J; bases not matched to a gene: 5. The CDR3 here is CASSEDRAYNEQFF. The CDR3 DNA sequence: TGTGCCAGCAGTGAGGACAGGGCTTATAATGAGCAGTTCTTC.

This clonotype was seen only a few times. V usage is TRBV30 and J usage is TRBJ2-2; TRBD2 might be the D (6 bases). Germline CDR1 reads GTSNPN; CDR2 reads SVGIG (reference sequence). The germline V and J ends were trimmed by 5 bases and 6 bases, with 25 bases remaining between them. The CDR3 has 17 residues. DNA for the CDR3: TGTGCCTGGGGGACCTTATACGGGACTCTTGGATCCGGGGAGCTGTTTTTT. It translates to CAWGTLYGTLGSGELFF.

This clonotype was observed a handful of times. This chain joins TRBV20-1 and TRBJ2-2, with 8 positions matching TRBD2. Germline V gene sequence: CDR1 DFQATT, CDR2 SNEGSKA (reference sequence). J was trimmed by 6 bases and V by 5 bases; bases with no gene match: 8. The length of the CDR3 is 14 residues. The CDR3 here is CSALGLGVSGELFF. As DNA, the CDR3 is TGCAGTGCTTTGGGACTAGGTGTATCCGGGGAGCTGTTTTTT.

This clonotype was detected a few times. CDR3 in DNA: TGCAGCGTTGAAGATAGGGGCCCCTACAATGAGCAGTTCTTC. Translation gives CSVEDRGPYNEQFF. The chain joins TRBV29-1 to TRBJ2-1; D may be TRBD1 (5 bases). V was clipped by 0 bases and J by 2 bases, with 8 bases between them. The CDR3 totals 14 residues. CDR1 SQVTM and CDR2 ANQGSEA come from the germline V gene.

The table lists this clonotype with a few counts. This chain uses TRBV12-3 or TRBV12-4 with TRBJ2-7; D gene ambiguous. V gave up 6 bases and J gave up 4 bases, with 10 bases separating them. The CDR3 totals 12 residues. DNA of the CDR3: TGTGCCAGCAGAAGAGATAAGTACGAGCAGTACTTC. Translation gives CASRRDKYEQYF.

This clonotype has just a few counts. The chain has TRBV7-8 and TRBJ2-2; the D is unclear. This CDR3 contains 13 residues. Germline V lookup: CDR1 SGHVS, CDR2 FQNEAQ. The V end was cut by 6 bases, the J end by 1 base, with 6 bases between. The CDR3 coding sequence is TGTGCCAGCAGGCACCTGAACACCGGGGAGCTGTTTTTT. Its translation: CASRHLNTGELFF.

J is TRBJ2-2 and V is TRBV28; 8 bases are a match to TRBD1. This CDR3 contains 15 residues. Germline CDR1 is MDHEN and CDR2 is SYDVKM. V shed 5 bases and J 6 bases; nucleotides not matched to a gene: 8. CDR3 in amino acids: CASSTRTGYAGELFF. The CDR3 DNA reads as TGTGCCAGCAGTACTCGGACAGGGTACGCCGGGGAGCTGTTTTTT.